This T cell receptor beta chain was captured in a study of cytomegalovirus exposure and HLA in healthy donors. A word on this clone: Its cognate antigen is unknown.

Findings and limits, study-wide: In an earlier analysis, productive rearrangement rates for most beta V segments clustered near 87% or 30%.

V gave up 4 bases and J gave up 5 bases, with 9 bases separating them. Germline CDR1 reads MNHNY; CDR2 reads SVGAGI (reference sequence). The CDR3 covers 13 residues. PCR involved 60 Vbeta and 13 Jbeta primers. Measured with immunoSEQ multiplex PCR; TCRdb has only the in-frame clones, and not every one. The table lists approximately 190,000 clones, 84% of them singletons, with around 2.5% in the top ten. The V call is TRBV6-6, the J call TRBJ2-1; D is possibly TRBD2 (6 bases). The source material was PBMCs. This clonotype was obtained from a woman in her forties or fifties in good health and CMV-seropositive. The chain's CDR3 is CASSLWGDNEQFF. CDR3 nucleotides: TGTGCCAGCAGTTTGTGGGGGGACAATGAGCAGTTCTTC.